The clone carrying this T cell receptor (beta chain) was counted a few times. The data stem from a study of patients and donors after allogeneic stem cell transplantation. MiXCR was run by TCRdb on the RT-PCR reads, yielding one entry per CDR3 protein. This sample has about a million distinct CDR3 sequences; about 20% occur once, and the top ten carry approximately 5.9%. With V trimmed by 0 bases and J by 4 bases, 10 bases remained unmatched. Looked up from germline, CDR1 is MNHEY and CDR2 is SMNVEV (reference sequence). The CDR3 spans 17 residues. The sample taken for sequencing was blood, either unsorted or a sorted T cell fraction (not recorded which). This receptor was taken from a human donor who was either an allogeneic HSCT recipient or a stem cell or donor lymphocyte infusion donor (not recorded which). It is not recorded whose cells these are; they may come from a transplant donor. The chain is built from TRBV27 and TRBJ2-3; 7 bases align to TRBD2. The DNA for the CDR3 is TGTGCCAGCAGTTTATCGTCTGCAGCGGGAATTTCAGATACGCAGTATTTT. Protein sequence: CASSLSSAAGISDTQYF.